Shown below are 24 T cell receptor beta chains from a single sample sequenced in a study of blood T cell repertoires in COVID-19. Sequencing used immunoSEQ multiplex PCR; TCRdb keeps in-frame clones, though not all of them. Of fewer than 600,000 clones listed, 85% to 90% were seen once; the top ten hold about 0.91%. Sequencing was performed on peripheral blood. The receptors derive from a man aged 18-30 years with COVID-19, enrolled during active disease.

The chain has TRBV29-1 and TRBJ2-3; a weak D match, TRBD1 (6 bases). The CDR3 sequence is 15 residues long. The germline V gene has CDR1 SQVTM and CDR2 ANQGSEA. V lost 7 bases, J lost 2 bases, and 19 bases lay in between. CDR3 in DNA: TGCAGCGCTCAGAACAGGGCCCTTTCCACAGATACGCAGTATTTT. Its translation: CSAQNRALSTDTQYF.

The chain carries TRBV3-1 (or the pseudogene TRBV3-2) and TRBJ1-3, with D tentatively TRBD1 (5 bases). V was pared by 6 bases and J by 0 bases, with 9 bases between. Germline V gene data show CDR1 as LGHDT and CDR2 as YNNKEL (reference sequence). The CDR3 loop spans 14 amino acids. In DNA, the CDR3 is TGTGCCAGCAGATCGACAGCCTCTGGAAACACCATATATTTT. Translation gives CASRSTASGNTIYF.

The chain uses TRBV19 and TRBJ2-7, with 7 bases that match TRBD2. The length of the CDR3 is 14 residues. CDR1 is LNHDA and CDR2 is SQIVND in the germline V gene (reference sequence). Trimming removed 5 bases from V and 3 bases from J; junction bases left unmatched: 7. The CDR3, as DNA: TGTGCCAGTAGTGCTGGTAGCGGGTACTACGAGCAGTACTTC. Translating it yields CASSAGSGYYEQYF.

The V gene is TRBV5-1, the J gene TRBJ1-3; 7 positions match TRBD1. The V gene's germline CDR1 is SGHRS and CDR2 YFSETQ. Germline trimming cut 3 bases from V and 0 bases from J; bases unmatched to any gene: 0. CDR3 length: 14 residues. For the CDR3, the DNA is TGCGCCAGCAGCTCAGGGGGCTCTGGAAACACCATATATTTT. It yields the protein CASSSGGSGNTIYF.

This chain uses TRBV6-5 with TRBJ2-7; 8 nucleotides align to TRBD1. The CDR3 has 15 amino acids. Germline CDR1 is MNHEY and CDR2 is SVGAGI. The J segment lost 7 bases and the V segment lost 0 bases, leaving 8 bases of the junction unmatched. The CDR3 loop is CASSYSGRGPGEQYF. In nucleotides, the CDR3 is TGTGCCAGCAGTTACTCGGGCAGGGGGCCAGGGGAGCAGTACTTC.

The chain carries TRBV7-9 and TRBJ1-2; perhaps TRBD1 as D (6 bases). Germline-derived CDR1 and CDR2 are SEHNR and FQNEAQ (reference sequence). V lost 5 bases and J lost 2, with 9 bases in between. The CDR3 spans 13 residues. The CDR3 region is CASSQTGNYGYTF. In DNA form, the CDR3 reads TGTGCCAGCAGCCAAACAGGGAACTATGGCTACACCTTC.

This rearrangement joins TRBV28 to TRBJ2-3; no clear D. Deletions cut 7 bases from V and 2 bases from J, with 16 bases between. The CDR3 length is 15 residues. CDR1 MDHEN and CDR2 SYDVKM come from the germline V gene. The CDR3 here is CASNPSQAITDTQYF. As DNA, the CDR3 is TGTGCCAGCAATCCGTCCCAGGCCATCACAGATACGCAGTATTTT. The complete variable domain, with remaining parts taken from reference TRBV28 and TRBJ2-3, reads DVKVTQSSRYLVKRTGEKVFLECVQDMDHENMFWYRQDPGLGLRLIYFSYDVKMKEKGDIPEGYSVSREKKERFSLILESASTNQTSMYLCASNPSQAITDTQYFGPGTRLTVL.

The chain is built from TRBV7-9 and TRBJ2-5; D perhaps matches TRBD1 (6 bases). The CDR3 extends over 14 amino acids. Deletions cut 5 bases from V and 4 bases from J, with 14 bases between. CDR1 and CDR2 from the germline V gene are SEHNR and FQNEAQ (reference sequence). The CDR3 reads CASSPGQSLETQYF. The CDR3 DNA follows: TGTGCCAGCAGCCCGGGACAATCCTTAGAGACCCAGTACTTC.

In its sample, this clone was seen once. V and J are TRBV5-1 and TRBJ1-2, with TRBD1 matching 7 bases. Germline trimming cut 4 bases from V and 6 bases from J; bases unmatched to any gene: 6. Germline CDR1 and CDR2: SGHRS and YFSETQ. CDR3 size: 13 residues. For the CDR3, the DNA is TGCGCCAGCAGCGTTGGTAGGGGGCATGGCTACACCTTC. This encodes CASSVGRGHGYTF. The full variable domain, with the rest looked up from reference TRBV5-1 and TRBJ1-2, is KAGVTQTPRYLIKTRGQQVTLSCSPISGHRSVSWYQQTPGQGLQFLFEYFSETQRNKGNFPGRFSGRQFSNSRSEMNVSTLELGDSALYLCASSVGRGHGYTFGSGTRLTVV.

The CDR3: CASSHLAEGYEQYF. The CDR3 DNA reads as TGCGCCAGCAGCCACTTGGCGGAGGGCTACGAGCAGTACTTC. The rearrangement links TRBV4-1 to TRBJ2-7; D possibly corresponds to TRBD2 (6 bases). Germline CDR1 is MGHRA and CDR2 is YSYEKL. The CDR3 consists of 14 residues. Trimming stripped 3 bases from V and 3 bases from J, with 12 bases between.

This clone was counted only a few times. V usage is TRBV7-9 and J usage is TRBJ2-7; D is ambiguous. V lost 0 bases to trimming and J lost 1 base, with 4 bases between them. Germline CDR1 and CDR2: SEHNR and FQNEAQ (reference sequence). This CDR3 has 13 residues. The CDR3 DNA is TGTGCCAGCAGCTTAGCTGCGTCCTACGAGCAGTACTTC. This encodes CASSLAASYEQYF. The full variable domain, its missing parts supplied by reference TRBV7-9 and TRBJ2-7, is DTGVSQNPRHKITKRGQNVTFRCDPISEHNRLYWYRQTLGQGPEFLTYFQNEAQLEKSRLLSDRFSAERPKGSFSTLEIQRTEQGDSAMYLCASSLAASYEQYFGPGTRLTVT.

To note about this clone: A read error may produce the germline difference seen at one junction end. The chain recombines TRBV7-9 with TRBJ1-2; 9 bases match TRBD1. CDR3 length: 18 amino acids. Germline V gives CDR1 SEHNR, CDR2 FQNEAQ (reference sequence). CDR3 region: CANSLKGGAGTGNYGYTF. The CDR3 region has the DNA TGTGCCAACAGCTTAAAGGGCGGGGCTGGGACAGGGAACTATGGCTACACCTTC. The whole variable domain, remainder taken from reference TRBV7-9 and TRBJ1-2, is DTGVSQNPRHKITKRGQNVTFRCDPISEHNRLYWYRQTLGQGPEFLTYFQNEAQLEKSRLLSDRFSAERPKGSFSTLEIQRTEQGDSAMYLCANSLKGGAGTGNYGYTFGSGTRLTVV.

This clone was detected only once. The CDR3 DNA is TGTGCCAGCAGCCCCCGCGTCGCGGGAGGGCCCTCAGATACGCAGTATTTT. This sequence encodes CASSPRVAGGPSDTQYF. V is TRBV7-2 and J is TRBJ2-3, with TRBD2 matching 9 bases. Trimming took 5 bases from V and 4 from J; bases not matched to a gene: 13. CDR1 SGHTA and CDR2 FQGNSA come from the germline V gene. The CDR3 covers 17 residues.

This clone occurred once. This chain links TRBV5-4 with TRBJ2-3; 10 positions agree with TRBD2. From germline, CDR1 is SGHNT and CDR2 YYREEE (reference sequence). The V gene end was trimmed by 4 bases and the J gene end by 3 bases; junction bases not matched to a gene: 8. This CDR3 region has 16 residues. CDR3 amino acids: CASSHPSSGGTDTQYF. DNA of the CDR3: TGTGCCAGCAGCCACCCATCTAGCGGGGGAACAGATACGCAGTATTTT.

CDR3 sequence reads: CASSDSDRALYPLNEQFF. CDR3 bases: TGTGCCAGTAGTGACTCGGACAGGGCCCTATATCCGCTCAATGAGCAGTTCTTC. The chain couples TRBV19 to TRBJ2-1; 8 bases are a match to TRBD1. The CDR3 has 18 residues. V lost 5 bases to trimming and J lost 6 bases; unmatched junction nucleotides: 18. Germline loops: CDR1 LNHDA, CDR2 SQIVND (reference sequence).

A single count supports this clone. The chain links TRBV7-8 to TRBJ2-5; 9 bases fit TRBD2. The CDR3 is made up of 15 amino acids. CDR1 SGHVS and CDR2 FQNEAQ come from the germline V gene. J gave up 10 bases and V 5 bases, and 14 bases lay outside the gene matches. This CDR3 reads CASSPTTSGPQIQYF. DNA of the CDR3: TGTGCCAGCAGCCCCACGACTAGCGGCCCCCAAATCCAGTACTTC.

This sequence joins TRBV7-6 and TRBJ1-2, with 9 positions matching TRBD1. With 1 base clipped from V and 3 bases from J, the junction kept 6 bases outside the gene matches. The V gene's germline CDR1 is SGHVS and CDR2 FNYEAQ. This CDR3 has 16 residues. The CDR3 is CASSLEDRGEDYGYTF. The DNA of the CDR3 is TGTGCCAGCAGCTTAGAGGACAGGGGAGAGGACTATGGCTACACCTTC. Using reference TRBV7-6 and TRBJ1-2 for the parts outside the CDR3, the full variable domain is GAGVSQSPRYKVTKRGQDVALRCDPISGHVSLYWYRQALGQGPEFLTYFNYEAQQDKSGLPNDRFSAERPEGSISTLTIQRTEQRDSAMYRCASSLEDRGEDYGYTFGSGTRLTVV.

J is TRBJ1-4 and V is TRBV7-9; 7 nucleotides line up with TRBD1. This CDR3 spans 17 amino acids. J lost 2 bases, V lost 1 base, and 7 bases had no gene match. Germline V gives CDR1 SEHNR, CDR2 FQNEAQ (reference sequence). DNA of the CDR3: TGTGCCAGCAGCTTAGTATGGGAGACAGGGACTAATGAAAAACTGTTTTTT. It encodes CASSLVWETGTNEKLFF.

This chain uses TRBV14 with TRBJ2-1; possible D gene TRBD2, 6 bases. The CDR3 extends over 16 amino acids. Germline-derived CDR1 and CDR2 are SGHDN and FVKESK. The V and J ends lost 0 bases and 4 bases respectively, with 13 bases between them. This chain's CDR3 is CASSQDALRGYNEQFF. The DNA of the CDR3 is TGTGCCAGCAGCCAAGATGCGCTGCGGGGTTACAATGAGCAGTTCTTC.

CDR3 sequence reads: CASSDMVSGARGQYF. The DNA for the CDR3 is TGTGCCAGCAGTGATATGGTTAGCGGGGCTCGGGGGCAGTACTTC. The chain uses TRBV6-1 and TRBJ2-7; 8 nucleotides match TRBD2. The length of the CDR3 is 15 residues. Per germline, CDR1 MNHNS and CDR2 SASEGT. The V and J ends lost 3 bases and 9 bases, in that order; junction bases with no gene match: 13.

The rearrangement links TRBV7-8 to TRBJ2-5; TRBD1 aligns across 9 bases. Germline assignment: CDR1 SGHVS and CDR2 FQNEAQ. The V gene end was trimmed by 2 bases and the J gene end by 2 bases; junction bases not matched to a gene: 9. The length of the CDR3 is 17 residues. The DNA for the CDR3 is TGTGCCAGCAGCTTACAAAGAGGAGACAGGGGGCAAGAGACCCAGTACTTC. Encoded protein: CASSLQRGDRGQETQYF.

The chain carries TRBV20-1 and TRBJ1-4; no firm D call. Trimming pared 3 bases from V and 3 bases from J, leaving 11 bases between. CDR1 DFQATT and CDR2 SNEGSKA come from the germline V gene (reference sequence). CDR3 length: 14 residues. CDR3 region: CSASPGWANEKLFF. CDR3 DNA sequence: TGCAGTGCTAGTCCGGGGTGGGCTAATGAAAAACTGTTTTTT.

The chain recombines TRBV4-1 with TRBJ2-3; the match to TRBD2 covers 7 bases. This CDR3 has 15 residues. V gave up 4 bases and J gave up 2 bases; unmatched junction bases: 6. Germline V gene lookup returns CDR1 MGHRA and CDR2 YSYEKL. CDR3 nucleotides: TGCGCCAGCAGCCCCTGGGGACTAACCACAGATACGCAGTATTTT. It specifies CASSPWGLTTDTQYF.

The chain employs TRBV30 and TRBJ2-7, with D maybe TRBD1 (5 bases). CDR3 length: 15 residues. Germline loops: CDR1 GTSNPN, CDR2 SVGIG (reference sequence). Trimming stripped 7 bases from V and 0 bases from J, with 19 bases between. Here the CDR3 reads CASYVQGTHSYEQYF. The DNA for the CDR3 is TGTGCCTCCTACGTGCAGGGAACTCACTCCTACGAGCAGTACTTC.